This TCR beta chain was sequenced during a study of shared clonotypes between healthy human individuals. This clone was seen just once. V lost 2 bases to trimming and J lost 8 bases, with 13 bases between them. Looked up from germline, CDR1 is SNHLY and CDR2 is FYNNEI. The CDR3 length is 14 residues. Here immunoSEQ multiplex PCR was the method, and the copy in TCRdb shows in-frame clones only, minus some. The table records about a million clones, about 80% of them present only once. The rearrangement joins TRBV2 to TRBJ1-5; D is undetermined. This sequence was found in a man aged 18 to 29 in good health. Sequenced sample: memory CD4+ T cells sorted from blood. Subset meaning: CD45RA-negative fraction. CDR3 sequence (DNA): TGTGCCAGCAGTGAAAAGCCAGATTGGAAGCCCCAGCATTTT. Translating gives CASSEKPDWKPQHF.